Below are 30 T cell receptor beta chains sequenced from a single sample in a study of blood T cells in healthy people across ages. A sample-barcoded 5' primer and a J-beta primer mix were used in a second PCR of roughly 7 to 11 cycles. TCRdb processed the 5' RACE reads anew with MiXCR; each CDR3 protein has one entry. The table shows over 1,500,000 distinct CDR3 sequences, with approximately 39% occurring only once. The sample was blood. The receptors here all came from a human donor in good health.

The V and J genes are TRBV4-3 and TRBJ1-4; 8 nucleotides match TRBD1. The CDR3 runs 17 residues. Germline CDR1 is LGHNA and CDR2 is YSLEER. The V gene end was trimmed by 1 base and the J gene end by 5 bases; junction bases not matched to a gene: 9. CDR3 coding DNA: TGCGCCAGCAGCCAAGTTAACTCCGGGACAGGCAATGAAAAACTGTTTTTT. Its protein product is CASSQVNSGTGNEKLFF.

This clonotype was detected many times. CDR3 in DNA: TGTGCCAGCAGCATAACAGGGATGGGCGAGCAGTACTTC. This codes for CASSITGMGEQYF. J is TRBJ2-7 and V is TRBV7-2; weak D call: TRBD1 (6 bases). The CDR3 extends over 13 amino acids. The V and J ends lost 5 bases and 6 bases respectively, with 14 bases between them. Germline loops: CDR1 SGHTA, CDR2 FQGNSA.

This clonotype was observed a few times. The rearrangement joins TRBV7-9 to TRBJ1-5; D is uncertain. This CDR3 spans 17 amino acids. Trimming removed 0 bases at V and 0 bases at J, with 12 bases between. CDR1 is SEHNR, CDR2 FQNEAQ, per germline (reference sequence). CDR3 coding DNA: TGTGCCAGCAGCTTAGCCCCGGGGAAGTATAGCAATCAGCCCCAGCATTTT. It codes for CASSLAPGKYSNQPQHF.

In this sample, this clonotype turned up a few times. This rearrangement joins TRBV12-3 or TRBV12-4 to TRBJ1-5; the match to TRBD1 covers 7 bases. The CDR3 is 14 amino acids. Trimming at V came to 4 bases and at J to 4 bases, leaving 4 bases not matched to a gene. CDR3 bases: TGTGCCAGCAGTTGGGAGACAGGGAATCAGCCCCAGCATTTT. Residues: CASSWETGNQPQHF.

This chain joins TRBV4-3 and TRBJ2-2; D is tentatively TRBD1 or TRBD2 (5 bases each). This CDR3 comprises 17 residues. The V end lost 1 base, the J end lost 1 base, and 13 bases lay between the germline ends. Germline V CDR1 and CDR2: LGHNA, YSLEER. CDR3 in DNA: TGCGCCAGCAGCCAAGCGGTCTGGGGGAGGAACACCGGGGAGCTGTTTTTT. Protein sequence: CASSQAVWGRNTGELFF.

The chain couples TRBV6-1 to TRBJ2-6; no reliable D call. This CDR3 is built from 15 residues. V shed 2 bases and J shed 5 bases, with 10 bases lying between them. Germline values: CDR1 MNHNS, CDR2 SASEGT. Written as DNA, the CDR3 is TGTGCCAGCAGTGAATTCGGATCTAGGGCCAACGTCCTGACTTTC. The encoded protein is CASSEFGSRANVLTF.

This clonotype was seen a few times. The chain employs TRBV5-1 and TRBJ1-1; D is possibly TRBD1 (5 bases). The CDR3 totals 15 residues. CDR1 is SGHRS and CDR2 is YFSETQ in the germline V gene. V shed 4 bases and J shed 1 base, with 14 bases lying between them. The CDR3 spells CASSLRGGTNTEAFF. The DNA for the CDR3 is TGCGCCAGCAGCCTCCGGGGGGGGACGAACACTGAAGCTTTCTTT.

The gene calls are TRBV7-3 and TRBJ1-2, with a possible D match to TRBD1 (6 bases). CDR3 length: 13 residues. Germline CDR1 SGHTA, CDR2 FQGTGA. With 5 bases removed from V and 6 bases from J, the gap between germline ends came to 13 bases. CDR3 sequence (DNA): TGTGCCAGCAGCAAGGGTAGGGGGAATGGCTACACCTTC. It specifies CASSKGRGNGYTF.

The genes are TRBV29-1 and TRBJ2-5, with D perhaps matching TRBD2 (6 bases). V shed 1 base and J shed 0 bases, with 21 bases lying between them. The germline gives CDR1 SQVTM, CDR2 ANQGSEA. The CDR3 consists of 18 residues. The CDR3 DNA is TGCAGCGTTGAAGGCCTGTCGATAGGAGGGGCGAACCAAGAGACCCAGTACTTC. Amino acids: CSVEGLSIGGANQETQYF.

The gene calls are TRBV7-8 and TRBJ1-1, with D hard to call. V was trimmed by 5 bases and J by 11 bases, leaving 15 bases between them. Germline CDR1 and CDR2: SGHVS and FQNEAQ. The CDR3 length is 12 residues. CDR3 sequence (DNA): TGTGCCAGCAGCCTACATAGGCGGACCGCTTTCTTT. Its protein is CASSLHRRTAFF.

This clonotype was counted a single time. A much more abundant neighbour one base away suggests this may be a read error. The chain links TRBV10-3 to TRBJ2-5; a possible D gene is TRBD1 (5 bases). Germline CDR1 is ENHRY and CDR2 is SYGVKD. This CDR3 is built from 13 residues. Here the CDR3 DNA reads TGTGCCATCTGTGAGATCCAGGGAAAGACCCAGTACTTC. This gives the protein CAICEIQGKTQYF.

The chain couples TRBV7-9 to TRBJ2-3, with D possibly being TRBD1 or TRBD2 (7 bases each). V lost 3 bases, J lost 3 bases, and 13 bases lay in between. The CDR3 sequence is 15 residues long. CDR1 and CDR2 from the germline V gene are SEHNR and FQNEAQ (reference sequence). CDR3 amino acids: CASSFHRGGTDTQYF. DNA for the CDR3: TGTGCCAGCAGCTTTCACAGGGGAGGGACAGATACGCAGTATTTT.

The chain combines TRBV5-1 with TRBJ1-5; TRBD1 is a possible D gene (5 bases). CDR3 length: 15 residues. Germline V gene sequence: CDR1 SGHRS, CDR2 YFSETQ. Trimming took off 0 bases at V and 5 bases at J, with 12 bases between the two ends. CDR3 in DNA: TGCGCCAGCAGCTTGGCAGGGTGGGCAGATCAGCCCCAGCATTTT. Protein sequence: CASSLAGWADQPQHF.

The chain carries TRBV7-8 and TRBJ1-1; a weak D match, TRBD1 (6 bases). V dropped 1 base and J dropped 5 bases, with 11 bases sitting between them. Germline V gene sequence: CDR1 SGHVS, CDR2 FQNEAQ. This CDR3 has 14 amino acids. DNA of the CDR3: TGTGCCAGCAGCTTAGACCAGGGGTCAACTGAAGCTTTCTTT. Translating gives CASSLDQGSTEAFF.

Notes on this clonotype: In this CDR3 the conserved last residue, phenylalanine or tryptophan, is missing, so a read error is likely. J is TRBJ1-2 and V is TRBV10-3, with 8 nucleotides matching TRBD1. This CDR3 contains 15 residues. The germline V gene has CDR1 ENHRY and CDR2 SYGVKD. The V segment lost 6 bases and the J segment 0 bases; nucleotides outside the gene matches: 6. The CDR3 DNA reads as TGTGCCATCAGCGAAGGACAGGGCGCTAACTATGGCTACACCTGC. Its translation is CAISEGQGANYGYTC.

Only a few counts were recorded for this clonotype. The J gene is TRBJ1-4, the V gene TRBV29-1; no definite D call. V gave up 3 bases and J gave up 6 bases, with 11 bases separating them. The CDR3 loop spans 13 amino acids. Germline-derived CDR1 and CDR2 are SQVTM and ANQGSEA. The CDR3: CSVDGSGDEKLFF. The CDR3 nucleotides are TGCAGCGTTGATGGGAGCGGGGATGAAAAACTGTTTTTT. Complete variable domain (other parts from reference TRBV29-1 and TRBJ1-4): SAVISQKPSRDICQRGTSLTIQCQVDSQVTMMFWYRQQPGQSLTLIATANQGSEATYESGFVIDKFPISRPNLTFSTLTVSNMSPEDSSIYLCSVDGSGDEKLFFGSGTQLSVL.

Of note for this clonotype: One end of the junction fails to match germline, which may point to a read error. This sequence joins TRBV19 and TRBJ2-7; D is ambiguous. The CDR3 has 14 amino acids. Germline loops: CDR1 LNHDA, CDR2 SQIVND (reference sequence). This CDR3 is CASSIPGESYEQYF. As DNA, the CDR3 is TGTGCCAGCAGTATACCAGGCGAGTCCTACGAGCAGTACTTC.

This sequence joins TRBV12-3 or TRBV12-4 and TRBJ1-5; perhaps TRBD1 as D (5 bases). The CDR3 totals 17 residues. The V gene lost 5 bases and the J gene lost 0 bases, with 17 bases spanning the gap. Here the CDR3 DNA reads TGTGCCAGCAGTAGTGGGACCGGCACCGATAGCAATCAGCCCCAGCATTTT. Translated: CASSSGTGTDSNQPQHF.

The gene calls are TRBV7-2 and TRBJ2-2; TRBD1 matches at 8 bases. The germline CDR1 and CDR2 sequences are SGHTA and FQGNSA. The V segment lost 4 bases and the J segment 3 bases; nucleotides outside the gene matches: 10. The CDR3 length is 17 residues. The CDR3 is CASSYRRQGLDTGELFF. The CDR3 DNA reads TGTGCCAGCAGCTACCGACGACAGGGGTTGGACACCGGGGAGCTGTTTTTT.

This clonotype was detected a few times. The rearrangement links TRBV6-1 to TRBJ1-4; D possibly corresponds to TRBD1 (6 bases). The CDR3 is 18 amino acids. Trimming left V 2 bases short and J 0 bases short, with 16 bases between. The germline gives CDR1 MNHNS, CDR2 SASEGT. DNA of the CDR3: TGTGCCAGCAGTGAACCCCCGGACAGACTTGCAACTAATGAAAAACTGTTTTTT. It is translated as CASSEPPDRLATNEKLFF.

The chain links TRBV7-9 to TRBJ2-1; D remains ambiguous. This CDR3 region has 16 residues. Deletions cut 5 bases from V and 0 bases from J, with 14 bases between. Germline-derived CDR1 and CDR2 are SEHNR and FQNEAQ (reference sequence). The CDR3 DNA reads as TGTGCCAGCAGCCCGAACAGACCAAGCTCCTACAATGAGCAGTTCTTC. Translated: CASSPNRPSSYNEQFF.

The chain recombines TRBV3-1 with TRBJ2-1, with D tentatively TRBD1 (5 bases). The germline CDR1 and CDR2 sequences are LGHDT and YNNKEL (reference sequence). Trimming removed 2 bases at V and 2 bases at J, with 7 bases between. There are 14 residues in the CDR3. The CDR3 is CASSQPDTYNEQFF. In DNA form, the CDR3 reads TGTGCCAGCAGCCAACCGGACACCTACAATGAGCAGTTCTTC.

This clonotype has a handful of counts. The chain uses TRBV7-9 and TRBJ2-7; D is unresolved. Germline V CDR1 and CDR2: SEHNR, FQNEAQ (reference sequence). The CDR3 contains 15 residues. V was shortened by 5 bases and J by 6 bases, with 20 bases between the two germline ends. This chain's CDR3 is CASSPGPISFVEQYF. The CDR3 coding sequence is TGTGCCAGCAGCCCGGGCCCCATATCGTTCGTCGAGCAGTACTTC.

The rearrangement links TRBV15 to TRBJ2-1, with D tentatively TRBD1 (5 bases). Deletions cut 0 bases from V and 14 bases from J, with 14 bases between. The CDR3 sequence is 13 residues long. The V gene's germline CDR1 is LNHNV and CDR2 YYDKDF (reference sequence). For the CDR3, the DNA is TGTGCCACCAGCAGAGAGGATAGGGGTCACGAGTTCTTC. Translation: CATSREDRGHEFF. The complete variable domain, with remaining parts taken from reference TRBV15 and TRBJ2-1, reads DAMVIQNPRYQVTQFGKPVTLSCSQTLNHNVMYWYQQKSSQAPKLLFHYYDKDFNNEADTPDNFQSRRPNTSFCFLDIRSPGLGDTAMYLCATSREDRGHEFFGPGTRLTVL.

This chain connects TRBV5-1 to TRBJ2-3; D is unresolved. The CDR3 is made up of 16 amino acids. Germline lookup yields CDR1 SGHRS and CDR2 YFSETQ. Trimming removed 1 base from V and 1 base from J, with 13 bases in between. CDR3 DNA: TGCGCCAGCAGCTTGTTGCGAAACAGAGGCACAGATACGCAGTATTTT. It specifies CASSLLRNRGTDTQYF.

This clonotype was detected ten times or more. The chain recombines TRBV4-3 with TRBJ2-4; D is possibly TRBD1 (6 bases). There are 17 residues in the CDR3. Germline V gene sequence: CDR1 LGHNA, CDR2 YSLEER. V lost 4 bases and J lost 2, with 18 bases in between. Here the CDR3 reads CASSRIQGISPKNIQYF. For the CDR3, the DNA is TGCGCCAGCAGCCGCATACAGGGTATCTCTCCCAAAAACATTCAGTACTTC.

The genes are TRBV4-2 and TRBJ2-1; no firm D call. Trimming shortened V by 0 bases and J by 5 bases, and 8 bases separated the two germline ends. The germline V gene has CDR1 LGHNA and CDR2 YNFKEQ. The CDR3 is 14 residues long. The CDR3 loop is CASSQELGDNEQFF. CDR3 nucleotide sequence: TGTGCCAGCAGCCAAGAGCTAGGAGACAATGAGCAGTTCTTC.

This clonotype was recorded at least ten times. The rearrangement joins TRBV3-1 to TRBJ2-5; TRBD1 might be the D (6 bases). The V gene's germline CDR1 is LGHDT and CDR2 YNNKEL (reference sequence). Trimming shortened V by 1 base and J by 1 base, and 10 bases separated the two germline ends. This CDR3 has 15 residues. DNA for the CDR3: TGTGCCAGCAGCCAAGGCAGGGGCATCCAAGAGACCCAGTACTTC. Protein sequence: CASSQGRGIQETQYF.

V gene TRBV7-7 combines with J gene TRBJ2-7; possible D gene TRBD2, 6 bases. Germline-derived CDR1 and CDR2 are SSHAT and FNYEAQ (reference sequence). V was clipped by 3 bases and J by 3 bases, with 24 bases between them. There are 18 residues in the CDR3. CDR3 coding DNA: TGTGCCAGCAGCTTGGTAGCGGAGGCTTCCCCTCCTTACTACGAGCAGTACTTC. Amino acid sequence: CASSLVAEASPPYYEQYF.

The chain is built from TRBV5-5 and TRBJ2-1; 8 bases align to TRBD1. Germline assignment: CDR1 SGHKS and CDR2 YYEKEE (reference sequence). This CDR3 has 16 residues. V lost 2 bases to trimming and J lost 4 bases; unmatched junction nucleotides: 8. The CDR3 loop is CASSLLGQGVYNEQFF. The CDR3 coding sequence is TGTGCCAGCAGCTTACTTGGACAGGGTGTGTACAATGAGCAGTTCTTC.